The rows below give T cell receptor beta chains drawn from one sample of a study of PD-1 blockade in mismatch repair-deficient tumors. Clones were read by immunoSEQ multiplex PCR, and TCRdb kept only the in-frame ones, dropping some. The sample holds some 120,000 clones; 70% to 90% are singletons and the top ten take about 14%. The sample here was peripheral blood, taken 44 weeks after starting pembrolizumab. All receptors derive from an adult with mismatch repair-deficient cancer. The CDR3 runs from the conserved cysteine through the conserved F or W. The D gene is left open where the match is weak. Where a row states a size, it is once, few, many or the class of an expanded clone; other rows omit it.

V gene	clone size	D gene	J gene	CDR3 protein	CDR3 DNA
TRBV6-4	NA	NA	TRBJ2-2	CASSEPDGSENTGELFF	TGTGCCAGCAGTGAACCGGACGGGAGTGAAAACACCGGGGAGCTGTTTTTT
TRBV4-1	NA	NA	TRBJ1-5	CASSQGVFFPNQPQHF	TGCGCCAGCAGCCAAGGGGTTTTTTTTCCCAATCAGCCCCAGCATTTT
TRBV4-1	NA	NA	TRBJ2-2	CASSQVKQGETGELFF	TGCGCCAGCAGCCAAGTCAAACAGGGTGAGACCGGGGAGCTGTTTTTT
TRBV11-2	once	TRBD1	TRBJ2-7	CASSLGQGAYEQYF	TGTGCCAGCAGCTTAGGACAGGGGGCCTACGAGCAGTACTTC
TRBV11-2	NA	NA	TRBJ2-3	CASSLVTPRGIEEDTQYF	TGTGCCAGCAGCTTAGTAACCCCCAGAGGAATAGAGGAAGATACGCAGTATTTT
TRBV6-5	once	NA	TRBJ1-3	CASSQDSSGNTIYF	TGTGCCAGCAGTCAGGACAGCTCTGGAAACACCATATATTTT
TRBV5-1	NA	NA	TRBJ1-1	CASSLQGPTEAFF	TGCGCCAGCAGCTTACAGGGCCCCACTGAAGCTTTCTTT
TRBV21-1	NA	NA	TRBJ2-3	CASIPGQGTDTQYF	TGTGCCAGCATCCCGGGACAGGGCACAGATACGCAGTATTTT
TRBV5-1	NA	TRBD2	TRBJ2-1	CASSLAGGSSYNEQFF	TGCGCCAGCAGCTTAGCGGGAGGGAGCTCCTACAATGAGCAGTTCTTC
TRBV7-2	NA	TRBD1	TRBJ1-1	CASSPDRGLTEAFF	TGTGCCAGCAGCCCGGACAGGGGCTTGACTGAAGCTTTCTTT
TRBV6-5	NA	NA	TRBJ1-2	CASRSAGGADGYTF	TGTGCCAGCAGGTCGGCGGGGGGGGCAGATGGCTACACCTTC
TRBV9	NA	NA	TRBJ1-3	CASSVDRDVMNF	TGTGCCAGCAGCGTAGATCGGGACGTTATGAATTTT
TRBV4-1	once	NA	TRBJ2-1	CASSQERRYNEQFF	TGCGCCAGCAGCCAAGAAAGGAGGTACAATGAGCAGTTCTTC
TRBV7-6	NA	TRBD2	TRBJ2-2	CASSLTSVTGELFF	TGTGCCAGCAGCTTAACTAGCGTAACCGGGGAGCTGTTTTTT
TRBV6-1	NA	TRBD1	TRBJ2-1	CASSGGQGAYNEQFF	TGTGCCAGCAGTGGAGGACAGGGGGCCTACAATGAGCAGTTCTTC
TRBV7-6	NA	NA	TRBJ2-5	CASSFPRAASGGRETQYF	TGTGCCAGCAGCTTTCCCAGGGCCGCCTCGGGGGGCAGGGAGACCCAGTACTTC
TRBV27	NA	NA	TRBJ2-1	CASSLSTPGVVFNEQFF	TGTGCCAGCAGTTTGAGTACTCCGGGGGTGGTCTTCAATGAGCAGTTCTTC
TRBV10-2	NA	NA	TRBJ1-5	CASRGTGNQPQHF	TGCGCCAGCAGGGGGACGGGCAATCAGCCCCAGCATTTT
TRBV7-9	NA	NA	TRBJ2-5	CASSPSGQETQYF	TGTGCCAGCAGCCCCTCGGGGCAGGAGACCCAGTACTTC
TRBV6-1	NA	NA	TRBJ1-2	CASRGDYGYTF	TGTGCCAGCAGGGGAGACTATGGCTACACCTTC
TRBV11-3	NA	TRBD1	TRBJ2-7	CARGLIFGTATYEQYF	TGTGCCAGGGGCTTAATCTTCGGGACAGCGACCTACGAGCAGTACTTC
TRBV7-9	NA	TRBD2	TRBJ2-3	CASSPSESGRSHTDTQYF	TGTGCCAGCAGCCCCTCGGAAAGCGGGAGGTCCCACACAGATACGCAGTATTTT
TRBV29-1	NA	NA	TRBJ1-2	CSVERSGAYGYTF	TGCAGCGTTGAAAGATCGGGGGCCTATGGCTACACCTTC
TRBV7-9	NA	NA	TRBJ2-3	CASSSADTQYF	TGTGCCAGCAGCTCCGCAGATACGCAGTATTTT
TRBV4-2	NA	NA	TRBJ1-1	CASSWAKGGKNTEAFF	TGTGCCAGCAGCTGGGCAAAGGGTGGGAAGAACACTGAAGCTTTCTTT
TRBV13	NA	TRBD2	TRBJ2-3	CASSNGLAGTDTQYF	TGTGCCAGCAGCAATGGACTAGCGGGAACAGATACGCAGTATTTT
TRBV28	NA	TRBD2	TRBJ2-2	CASSSTGLAANTGELFF	TGTGCCAGCAGTTCCACCGGACTAGCGGCTAACACCGGGGAGCTGTTTTTT
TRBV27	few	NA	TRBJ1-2	CASRPTAAYGYTF	TGTGCCAGCAGGCCCACAGCAGCCTATGGCTACACCTTC
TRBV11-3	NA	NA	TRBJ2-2	CASSLVSPGELFF	TGTGCCAGCAGCTTAGTTTCTCCCGGGGAGCTGTTTTTT
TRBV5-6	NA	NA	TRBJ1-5	CASSLAGRPDQPQHF	TGTGCCAGCAGCTTGGCCGGGCGGCCCGATCAGCCCCAGCATTTT
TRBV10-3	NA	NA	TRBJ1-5	CANGDTESQPQHF	TGTGCCAACGGGGACACCGAGAGTCAGCCCCAGCATTTT
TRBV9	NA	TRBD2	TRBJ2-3	CASSPTTSGSPGDTQYF	TGTGCCAGCAGCCCGACGACTAGCGGGAGTCCCGGAGATACGCAGTATTTT
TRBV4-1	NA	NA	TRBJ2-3	CASSQGWSLGTDTQYF	TGCGCCAGCAGCCAAGGATGGTCGTTGGGGACAGATACGCAGTATTTT
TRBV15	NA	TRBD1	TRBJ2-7	CATSRRTGGAYEQYF	TGTGCCACCAGCAGACGGACAGGGGGCGCCTACGAGCAGTACTTC
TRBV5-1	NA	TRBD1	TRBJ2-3	CASSADRVLTDTQYF	TGCGCCAGCAGCGCGGACAGGGTTTTGACAGATACGCAGTATTTT
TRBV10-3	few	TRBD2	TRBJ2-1	CAISTLAGDYNEQFF	TGTGCCATCAGTACACTAGCGGGAGACTACAATGAGCAGTTCTTC
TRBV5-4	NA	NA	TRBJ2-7	CASSFSLDEQYF	TGTGCCAGCAGCTTTTCCCTCGACGAGCAGTACTTC
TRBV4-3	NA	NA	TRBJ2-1	CASSQDREVKEQFF	TGCGCCAGCAGCCAAGACAGGGAGGTGAAGGAGCAGTTCTTC
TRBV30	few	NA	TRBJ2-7	CAWSRTYEQYF	TGTGCCTGGAGTAGAACCTACGAGCAGTACTTC
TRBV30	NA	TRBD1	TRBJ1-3	CAWSSGGVGNTIYF	TGTGCCTGGAGTTCAGGGGGCGTTGGAAACACCATATATTTT